The 10 T cell receptor beta chains below all came from one sample that was sequenced in a study of metastatic and nonmetastatic thyroid tumors. No patient received treatment before thyroid surgery. Using MiXCR, TCRdb reanalyzed the PCR reads. The sample has some 28,000 clones; less than 25% are singletons. The material sequenced was blood. The receptors originated from a female donor with papillary thyroid cancer or a benign thyroid nodule (not recorded which). Some clones in this sample may be carry-over from other donors' samples.

This clone has ten or more counts. This rearrangement joins TRBV9 to TRBJ1-6; D unclear. The CDR3 has 14 residues. CDR1 SGDLS and CDR2 YYNGEE come from the germline V gene. Trimming shortened V by 6 bases and J by 2 bases, and 9 bases separated the two germline ends. The CDR3 DNA follows: TGTGCCAGCAACTCAGGTCCCTATAATTCACCCCTCCACTTT. This gives the protein CASNSGPYNSPLHF.

Concerning this clone itself: Its ends do not fully match the called genes, so a read error is possible. The chain links TRBV18 to TRBJ1-2; TRBD1 agrees at 9 bases. CDR3 length: 14 residues. Germline-derived CDR1 and CDR2 are KGHSH and LQKENI. The CDR3 loop is CASSPFVEDRGSPF. Here the CDR3 DNA reads TGTGCCAGCTCACCATTTGTAGAGGACAGGGGATCCCCCTTC.

There are many counts of this clone. V usage is TRBV5-1 and J usage is TRBJ2-4; D remains unclear. V was cut by 0 bases and J by 8 bases, with 18 bases left in between. Per germline, CDR1 SGHRS and CDR2 YFSETQ. The CDR3 is 16 amino acids. The CDR3 bases are TGCGCCAGCAGCTTGGGGGTAATCACATCCCAGGACATTCAGTACTTC. Translation gives CASSLGVITSQDIQYF.

V and J are TRBV7-3 and TRBJ2-4, with 11 positions matching TRBD2. Germline trimming cut 4 bases from V and 2 bases from J; bases unmatched to any gene: 10. The germline CDR1 and CDR2 sequences are SGHTA and FQGTGA. This CDR3 spans 18 amino acids. The CDR3 nucleotides read TGTGCCAGCAGCTGGCCTAGCGGGGGGCAAGGGACCAAAAACATTCAGTACTTC. It is translated as CASSWPSGGQGTKNIQYF.

This clone was seen only a few times. The V call is TRBV6-1, the J call TRBJ2-2; the D gene is possibly TRBD1 (6 bases). Germline V gene sequence: CDR1 MNHNS, CDR2 SASEGT. The V and J ends lost 6 bases and 3 bases respectively, with 17 bases between them. CDR3 length equals 16 residues. The CDR3 bases are TGTGCCAGCAGAGGATCTCAGGGGCGGGACACCGGGGAGCTGTTTTTT. Translating gives CASRGSQGRDTGELFF.

This chain links TRBV5-1 with TRBJ2-7; 8 positions agree with TRBD2. V was clipped by 1 base and J by 0 bases; unmatched bases: 6. Per the germline V gene, CDR1 is SGHRS and CDR2 is YFSETQ. The CDR3 loop spans 16 amino acids. The CDR3 is CASSLYFSGSSYEQYF. CDR3 DNA sequence: TGCGCCAGCAGCTTGTATTTCAGCGGGAGCTCCTACGAGCAGTACTTC.

Comment on this clone: Within the sample, other DNA sequences also encode this same CDR3. V usage is TRBV11-1 and J usage is TRBJ1-2; D is uncertain. The CDR3 totals 13 residues. V lost 1 base to trimming and J lost 8 bases, with 11 bases between them. CDR1 and CDR2 (germline): SGHAT, FQDESV (reference sequence). The CDR3 is CASSLGAGLGYTF. As DNA, the CDR3 is TGTGCCAGCAGCTTAGGTGCCGGGTTAGGCTACACCTTC. Looking up the rest from reference TRBV11-1 and TRBJ1-2 gives the full variable domain: EAEVAQSPRYKITEKSQAVAFWCDPISGHATLYWYRQILGQGPELLVQFQDESVVDDSQLPKDRFSAERLKGVDSTLKIQPAELGDSAMYLCASSLGAGLGYTFGSGTRLTVV.

This clone is categorized as medium-sized (0.01 to 0.1%). This chain links TRBV2 with TRBJ2-2; D remains unclear. This CDR3 has 16 residues. CDR1 and CDR2 (germline): SNHLY, FYNNEI. V shed 1 base and J shed 0 bases, with 9 bases lying between them. CDR3 DNA sequence: TGTGCCAGCAGTGAAGAGTTTACTACGAACACCGGGGAGCTGTTTTTT. The encoded protein is CASSEEFTTNTGELFF.

The table lists this clone with many counts. The chain carries TRBV12-3 or TRBV12-4 and TRBJ1-2; the D gene is possibly TRBD1 (5 bases). V was clipped by 7 bases and J by 4 bases, with 16 bases between them. The CDR3 spans 14 residues. CDR3 bases: TGTGCCAGCAAGCCCAGGGACTTTAGCTATGGCTACACCTTC. Amino acids: CASKPRDFSYGYTF.

The table lists this clone with many counts. This chain links TRBV20-1 with TRBJ1-2; D gene ambiguous. V lost 2 bases to trimming and J lost 4 bases, with 14 bases between them. The CDR3 runs 14 residues. CDR1 is DFQATT, CDR2 SNEGSKA, per germline (reference sequence). For the CDR3, the DNA is TGCAGTGCTAGAAGAGCAGATTCCGCCTATGGCTACACCTTC. Translation gives CSARRADSAYGYTF.